These 18 T cell receptor beta chains were all obtained from the same sample, sequenced in a study of cytomegalovirus exposure and HLA in healthy donors. Measured with immunoSEQ multiplex PCR; TCRdb has only the in-frame clones, and not every one. The sample yields around 130,000 clones, 85% to 90% seen once. The sequenced material came from PBMCs. These receptor sequences come from a woman in her 30s in good health and CMV-seronegative.

This clone was seen a single time. The chain couples TRBV6-6 to TRBJ1-3; 8 nucleotides line up with TRBD1. Unmatched junction bases numbered 7, after V lost 5 bases and J lost 7 bases. CDR1 is MNHNY, CDR2 SVGAGI, per germline (reference sequence). The CDR3 runs 14 residues. The chain's CDR3 is CASSQWTGQNTIYF. The CDR3 bases are TGTGCCAGCAGTCAATGGACAGGGCAGAACACCATATATTTT.

J is TRBJ2-3 and V is TRBV7-3, with a tentative D call TRBD2 (6 bases). The germline V and J ends were trimmed by 1 base and 0 bases, with 11 bases remaining between them. The CDR3 runs 16 residues. Germline V CDR1 and CDR2: SGHTA, FQGTGA. The CDR3 region is CASSLNRRGSTDTQYF. Written as DNA, the CDR3 is TGTGCCAGCAGCTTAAATCGGCGGGGAAGCACAGATACGCAGTATTTT.

Ten or more counts support this clone. This chain links TRBV28 with TRBJ1-5; the D is unclear. Germline V gene data show CDR1 as MDHEN and CDR2 as SYDVKM. V gave up 3 bases and J gave up 7 bases, with 7 bases separating them. This CDR3 is 12 amino acids long. The CDR3 loop reads CASSFRRQPQHF. CDR3 coding DNA: TGTGCCAGCAGTTTCAGAAGACAGCCCCAGCATTTT. Looking up the rest from reference TRBV28 and TRBJ1-5 gives the full variable domain: DVKVTQSSRYLVKRTGEKVFLECVQDMDHENMFWYRQDPGLGLRLIYFSYDVKMKEKGDIPEGYSVSREKKERFSLILESASTNQTSMYLCASSFRRQPQHFGDGTRLSIL.

This chain joins TRBV29-1 and TRBJ1-3; 11 bases line up with TRBD1. J was trimmed by 4 bases and V by 7 bases; bases with no gene match: 6. The CDR3 has 14 residues. Per germline, CDR1 SQVTM and CDR2 ANQGSEA. The CDR3 nucleotides read TGCAGCGCTGGACAGGGGGCTGGAGGAAACACCATATATTTT. It is translated as CSAGQGAGGNTIYF.

The chain combines TRBV15 with TRBJ2-5, with D possibly matching TRBD2 (7 bases). The CDR3 length is 14 residues. V shed 0 bases and J shed 5 bases, with 10 bases lying between them. CDR1 is LNHNV, CDR2 YYDKDF, per germline (reference sequence). The CDR3 DNA reads TGTGCCACCAGCAGAGACAGGGGAGGGGAGACCCAGTACTTC. Encoded protein: CATSRDRGGETQYF. The complete variable domain, with remaining parts taken from reference TRBV15 and TRBJ2-5, reads DAMVIQNPRYQVTQFGKPVTLSCSQTLNHNVMYWYQQKSSQAPKLLFHYYDKDFNNEADTPDNFQSRRPNTSFCFLDIRSPGLGDTAMYLCATSRDRGGETQYFGPGTRLLVL.

This chain joins TRBV11-2 and TRBJ2-7; 7 bases match TRBD2. The CDR3 loop spans 15 amino acids. Germline V CDR1 and CDR2: SGHAT, FQNNGV. The J segment lost 2 bases and the V segment lost 2 bases, leaving 6 bases of the junction unmatched. The CDR3 DNA reads as TGTGCCAGCAGCTTACTAGCGGCTACCCCCTACGAGCAGTACTTC. Translated, it gives CASSLLAATPYEQYF.

The chain couples TRBV9 to TRBJ2-3; 9 nucleotides align to TRBD2. The germline V gene has CDR1 SGDLS and CDR2 YYNGEE. With 1 base clipped from V and 5 bases from J, the junction kept 8 bases outside the gene matches. The CDR3 totals 16 residues. CDR3 nucleotides: TGTGCCAGCAGCGTAACAGCGGGGGGCGGCGTAGATACGCAGTATTTT. It yields the protein CASSVTAGGGVDTQYF.

CDR3 coding DNA: TGTGCCAGCAGCCGCCCGGGACAGGGGAATGGCTACACCTTC. This sequence encodes CASSRPGQGNGYTF. The chain couples TRBV28 to TRBJ1-2, with 10 bases aligning to TRBD1. Trimming cost V 6 bases and J 6 bases; bases outside gene matches: 7. The CDR3 is 14 amino acids. The germline V gene has CDR1 MDHEN and CDR2 SYDVKM.

The chain joins TRBV10-3 to TRBJ1-3; tentative D call: TRBD1 (5 bases). CDR1 is ENHRY, CDR2 SYGVKD, per germline. V was shortened by 6 bases and J by 3 bases, with 12 bases between the two germline ends. The CDR3 sequence is 14 residues long. In DNA form, the CDR3 reads TGTGCCATCAGAGGGACTGCAAATGGAAACACCATATATTTT. This gives the protein CAIRGTANGNTIYF.

This clone was observed many times. This sequence joins TRBV19 and TRBJ1-1, with D maybe TRBD1 (5 bases). V shed 0 bases and J shed 5 bases, with 7 bases lying between them. This CDR3 contains 13 residues. Germline V gene data show CDR1 as LNHDA and CDR2 as SQIVND (reference sequence). As DNA, the CDR3 is TGTGCCAGTAGTATAGAGGGGGGGACTGAAGCTTTCTTT. Translating gives CASSIEGGTEAFF.

The chain recombines TRBV5-8 with TRBJ2-2, with TRBD2 identical over 8 bases. Per germline, CDR1 SGHTS and CDR2 YDEGEE. The junction had 4 bases not matched to a gene; V was cut back by 2 bases and J by 4 bases. The CDR3 sequence is 15 residues long. This CDR3 reads CASSFRTSPTGELFF. The CDR3 DNA reads TGTGCCAGCAGCTTCCGGACTAGCCCCACCGGGGAGCTGTTTTTT.

The CDR3 nucleotides read TGTGCCAGCAGCCCCGGACAGGGCGGCTCCTACGAGCAGTACTTC. Amino acids: CASSPGQGGSYEQYF. This chain connects TRBV11-2 to TRBJ2-7; the match to TRBD1 covers 8 bases. The CDR3 loop spans 15 amino acids. V gave up 5 bases and J gave up 0 bases; unmatched junction bases: 6. Germline V gene lookup returns CDR1 SGHAT and CDR2 FQNNGV.

The CDR3 nucleotides read TGTGCCACCAGCAGAGAGCTGCGCTCTGGAAACACCATATATTTT. As protein: CATSRELRSGNTIYF. The chain recombines TRBV15 with TRBJ1-3; D gene ambiguous. V was clipped by 0 bases and J by 0 bases, with 6 bases between them. Germline-derived CDR1 and CDR2 are LNHNV and YYDKDF (reference sequence). The CDR3 has 15 residues.

The chain combines TRBV6-1 with TRBJ1-5; D unclear. V gave up 6 bases and J gave up 6 bases, with 9 bases separating them. This CDR3 comprises 12 residues. The V gene's germline CDR1 is MNHNS and CDR2 SASEGT. The CDR3: CASRGEGQPQHF. CDR3 nucleotides: TGTGCCAGCAGGGGAGAAGGTCAGCCCCAGCATTTT.

The V and J genes are TRBV7-2 and TRBJ2-3; D is perhaps TRBD2 (5 bases). The CDR3 loop spans 13 amino acids. Trimming pared 4 bases from V and 4 bases from J, leaving 9 bases between. Germline V gene data show CDR1 as SGHTA and CDR2 as FQGNSA. In DNA, the CDR3 is TGTGCCAGCAGCTCACTACTAGCAGATACGCAGTATTTT. Translation: CASSSLLADTQYF.

The gene calls are TRBV10-3 and TRBJ2-7, with TRBD1 matching 10 bases. The CDR3 has 14 amino acids. V was pared by 7 bases and J by 2 bases, with 5 bases of the junction left unmatched. CDR1 ENHRY and CDR2 SYGVKD come from the germline V gene. The CDR3 spells CAITGTGDPYEQYF. CDR3 nucleotides: TGTGCCATCACAGGGACAGGGGATCCCTACGAGCAGTACTTC.

V gene TRBV6-4 combines with J gene TRBJ2-3; 8 bases agree with TRBD2. Germline V gene data show CDR1 as MRHNA and CDR2 as SNTAGT. The CDR3 runs to 15 residues. V was pared by 4 bases and J by 4 bases, with 7 bases of the junction left unmatched. The CDR3 nucleotides are TGTGCCAGCAGTGTCATCCTAGCGGGTGCAGATACGCAGTATTTT. It specifies CASSVILAGADTQYF.

V gene TRBV7-2 combines with J gene TRBJ2-7, with 8 bases identical to TRBD1. The CDR3 spans 16 residues. V was clipped by 5 bases and J by 1 base; unmatched bases: 10. Germline lookup yields CDR1 SGHTA and CDR2 FQGNSA. CDR3 sequence reads: CASSLLIWTGSYEQYF. The CDR3 nucleotides read TGTGCCAGCAGCCTACTCATCTGGACAGGGTCCTACGAGCAGTACTTC.